What follows are 22 T cell receptor beta chains derived from one specimen sequenced in a study of T cells in Graves' hyperthyroidism and ophthalmopathy. Amplification yielded TCR beta CDR3 regions, with RNA transcripts as the source. First-round RT-PCR of the TCR CDR3 relied on the HTBI primer set. TCRdb analysed the multiplex PCR reads with MiXCR anew, one entry per CDR3 protein. The sample includes 560,000 or so distinct CDR3 sequences, about 45% of them seen just once. The sample taken for sequencing was peripheral blood or thyroid tissue (not recorded which). The receptors originated from a woman aged 18-29 years with Graves' hyperthyroidism.

This clonotype was seen more than once but under ten times. CDR3 nucleotides: TGTGCCAGCAGTTACGCACAGGGATTCGCCACCGGGGAGCTGTTTTTT. The encoded protein is CASSYAQGFATGELFF. The chain recombines TRBV14 with TRBJ2-2, with a possible D match to TRBD1 (6 bases). CDR1 and CDR2 (germline): SGHDN, FVKESK. This CDR3 has 16 amino acids. Trimming left V 6 bases short and J 4 bases short, with 18 bases between.

This clonotype was seen only a few times. V usage is TRBV7-2 and J usage is TRBJ1-1; D is unresolved. CDR1 is SGHTA, CDR2 FQGNSA, per germline. Deletions cut 5 bases from V and 0 bases from J, with 7 bases between. The CDR3 is 13 amino acids. This chain's CDR3 is CASSHSLNTEAFF. As DNA, the CDR3 is TGTGCCAGCAGCCATTCATTGAACACTGAAGCTTTCTTT.

The V gene is TRBV9, the J gene TRBJ2-2, with unresolved D. V dropped 1 base and J dropped 3 bases, with 4 bases sitting between them. The CDR3 has 13 amino acids. Germline V CDR1 and CDR2: SGDLS, YYNGEE. CDR3 region: CASSVLDTGELFF. CDR3 DNA: TGTGCCAGCAGCGTATTAGACACCGGGGAGCTGTTTTTT.

Details on this clonotype: Just one base apart from a much larger clone, this may be a read error. The DNA is omitted, as the CDR3 cannot be located on it reliably, and the CDR3 follows TCRdb's listing. The chain combines TRBV19 with TRBJ2-6. CDR1 and CDR2 (germline): LNHDA, SQIVND (reference sequence). The CDR3 length equals 15 residues, ends included. This CDR3 is CASSMWASGANVLAF.

The V gene is TRBV9, the J gene TRBJ1-2; maybe TRBD1 (5 bases). CDR1 and CDR2 (germline): SGDLS, YYNGEE. Deletions cut 4 bases from V and 4 bases from J, with 20 bases between. This CDR3 has 16 amino acids. CDR3 coding DNA: TGTGCCAGCAGCCCTGGGGGGAAGGGTAGTAGCTATGGCTACACCTTC. It yields the protein CASSPGGKGSSYGYTF.

This clonotype was counted many times. The gene calls are TRBV25-1 and TRBJ1-2; no reliable D call. The V gene's germline CDR1 is MGHDK and CDR2 SYGVNS. The V gene lost 3 bases and the J gene lost 7 bases, with 24 bases spanning the gap. The CDR3 spans 17 residues. CDR3 sequence: CASSDVIRASLKRGYTF. CDR3 sequence (DNA): TGTGCCAGCAGTGATGTTATTCGGGCGTCGCTGAAGCGTGGCTACACCTTC.

This chain links TRBV5-1 with TRBJ1-3; weak D call: TRBD1 (5 bases). This CDR3 has 17 residues. The germline V gene has CDR1 SGHRS and CDR2 YFSETQ. Trimming pared 0 bases from V and 2 bases from J, leaving 15 bases between. Here the CDR3 reads CASSLDGRRGPGNTIYF. In DNA form, the CDR3 reads TGCGCCAGCAGCTTGGATGGGAGAAGGGGCCCTGGAAACACCATATATTTT.

This rearrangement joins TRBV29-1 to TRBJ2-6; 7 nucleotides match TRBD2. The CDR3 totals 12 residues. CDR1 and CDR2 (germline): SQVTM, ANQGSEA. The ends lost 5 bases at V and 10 bases at J; junction bases unmatched: 5. CDR3 region: CSVSGGGNVLTF. The CDR3 DNA is TGCAGCGTTTCAGGCGGGGGAAACGTCCTGACTTTC.

Remarks on this clonotype: A read error may explain this, as a much larger clone is one base away. The gene calls are TRBV15 and TRBJ1-4; D is unclear. Trimming cost V 0 bases and J 8 bases, with 13 bases left between them. Per germline, CDR1 LNHNV and CDR2 YYDKDF (reference sequence). The CDR3 has 15 amino acids. The CDR3 coding sequence is TGTGCCACCAGCAGAGATCAAGAGTGGGAAGAAAAACTGTTTTTT. It is translated as CATSRDQEWEEKLFF.

This clonotype came up many times. V usage is TRBV9 and J usage is TRBJ1-1; D is unclear. The CDR3 runs to 14 residues. Per the germline V gene, CDR1 is SGDLS and CDR2 is YYNGEE. Deletions cut 5 bases from V and 1 base from J, with 12 bases between. CDR3 nucleotide sequence: TGTGCCAGCAGTGTCGGGCGGGAGAACACTGAAGCTTTCTTT. Translated: CASSVGRENTEAFF.

The rearrangement links TRBV20-1 to TRBJ2-7; a possible D gene is TRBD1 (5 bases). The CDR3 is 16 residues long. V lost 1 base to trimming and J lost 3 bases, with 19 bases between them. Germline V gene lookup returns CDR1 DFQATT and CDR2 SNEGSKA (reference sequence). This CDR3 is CSARAGLGREGYEQYF. The CDR3, as DNA: TGCAGTGCTAGAGCAGGGCTCGGCAGGGAAGGCTACGAGCAGTACTTC.

The V call is TRBV7-9, the J call TRBJ1-2; D call uncertain. The ends were cut back, 4 bases at V and 4 bases at J, with 16 bases in the middle. Germline CDR1 SEHNR, CDR2 FQNEAQ (reference sequence). The CDR3 has 15 amino acids. CDR3 sequence (DNA): TGTGCCAGCAGCTCCCCGCGGGGTGATATCTATGGCTACACCTTC. This encodes CASSSPRGDIYGYTF.

This clonotype showed up just a few times. Germline and junction disagree at one end, which may indicate a read error. The V gene is TRBV7-8, the J gene TRBJ2-6; D is possibly TRBD1 or TRBD2 (5 bases each). The CDR3 has 18 amino acids. Germline V lookup: CDR1 SGHVS, CDR2 FQNEAQ. CDR3 loop: CASSPKGTRSSGANVLTF. CDR3 DNA: TGCGCCAGCAGTCCGAAGGGGACGAGGAGCTCTGGGGCCAACGTCCTGACTTTC.

The sample holds a few counts of this clonotype. The gene calls are TRBV24-1 and TRBJ2-7; 8 nucleotides match TRBD2. V was pared by 2 bases and J by 0 bases, with 5 bases of the junction left unmatched. This CDR3 region has 16 residues. Germline CDR1 reads KGHDR; CDR2 reads SFDVKD. CDR3 amino acids: CATSDSQGTSSYEQYF. Here the CDR3 DNA reads TGTGCCACCAGTGATTCCCAGGGGACTAGCTCCTACGAGCAGTACTTC.

This clonotype has just a few counts. The rearrangement uses TRBV2 and TRBJ2-5, with D perhaps matching TRBD2 (7 bases). Germline CDR1 SNHLY, CDR2 FYNNEI. Trimming pared 8 bases from V and 3 bases from J, leaving 16 bases between. The CDR3 length is 14 residues. The CDR3 bases are TGTGCCAGCTCACCCCGGGGGGCAGAAGAGACCCAGTACTTC. Protein: CASSPRGAEETQYF.

In this sample, this clonotype turned up a few times. CDR3 DNA: TGCAGTGCACCAGGGTCCAGCGGCGTGTCTGGGGCCAACGTCCTGACTTTC. Protein: CSAPGSSGVSGANVLTF. The rearrangement links TRBV20-1 to TRBJ2-6; either TRBD1 or TRBD2 may fit D (5 bases each). Germline values: CDR1 DFQATT, CDR2 SNEGSKA (reference sequence). The CDR3 sequence is 17 residues long. Trimming stripped 6 bases from V and 1 base from J, with 19 bases between.

A remark on this clonotype: The junction shows a germline mismatch at one end, possibly a read error. V gene TRBV6-5 combines with J gene TRBJ2-6; D possibly corresponds to TRBD1 (5 bases). CDR1 and CDR2 from the germline V gene are MNHEY and SVGAGI. The CDR3 runs to 14 residues. CDR3 in amino acids: CAISVRAGANVLTF. Here the CDR3 DNA reads TGTGCCATCAGTGTCAGGGCTGGGGCCAACGTCCTGACTTTC.

This clonotype was seen many times. In DNA, the CDR3 is TGTGCCAGCAGCCAAGTGGCTAGCGTAAAGCAGTACTTC. Translating it yields CASSQVASVKQYF. The chain uses TRBV3-1 and TRBJ2-7, with D possibly TRBD2 on 6 matching bases. V shed 1 base and J shed 8 bases, with 12 bases lying between them. The CDR3 consists of 13 residues. Germline loops: CDR1 LGHDT, CDR2 YNNKEL (reference sequence).

In this sample, this clonotype turned up many times. The V call is TRBV19, the J call TRBJ1-3; D is uncertain. CDR3 length equals 14 residues. The V end was cut by 7 bases, the J end by 0 bases, with 10 bases between. Germline V CDR1 and CDR2: LNHDA, SQIVND (reference sequence). CDR3 nucleotide sequence: TGTGCCAGTAACGCCCAGAGCTCTGGAAACACCATATATTTT. Protein: CASNAQSSGNTIYF.

V is TRBV7-2 and J is TRBJ2-5; D is ambiguous. Germline CDR1 and CDR2: SGHTA and FQGNSA. This CDR3 is built from 10 residues. Trimming stripped 8 bases from V and 7 bases from J, with 8 bases between. CDR3 sequence: CASEPGTQYF. The CDR3, as DNA: TGTGCCAGCGAACCAGGGACCCAGTACTTC.

This clonotype occurred once. The gene calls are TRBV20-1 and TRBJ2-7; no firm D call. CDR1 DFQATT and CDR2 SNEGSKA come from the germline V gene (reference sequence). Trimming shortened V by 2 bases and J by 0 bases, and 8 bases separated the two germline ends. This CDR3 spans 13 amino acids. The CDR3 DNA reads TGCAGTGCTAGAACACAAAGCTCCTACGAGCAGTACTTC. Amino acids: CSARTQSSYEQYF.

The rearrangement joins TRBV6-1 to TRBJ1-5; TRBD1 aligns across 8 bases. CDR1 and CDR2 (germline): MNHNS, SASEGT. CDR3 length equals 13 residues. V shed 3 bases, J shed 7 bases, and the junction held 2 bases outside the gene matches. CDR3 sequence: CASSEYRGQPQHF. Written as DNA, the CDR3 is TGTGCCAGCAGTGAGTACAGGGGGCAGCCCCAGCATTTT.